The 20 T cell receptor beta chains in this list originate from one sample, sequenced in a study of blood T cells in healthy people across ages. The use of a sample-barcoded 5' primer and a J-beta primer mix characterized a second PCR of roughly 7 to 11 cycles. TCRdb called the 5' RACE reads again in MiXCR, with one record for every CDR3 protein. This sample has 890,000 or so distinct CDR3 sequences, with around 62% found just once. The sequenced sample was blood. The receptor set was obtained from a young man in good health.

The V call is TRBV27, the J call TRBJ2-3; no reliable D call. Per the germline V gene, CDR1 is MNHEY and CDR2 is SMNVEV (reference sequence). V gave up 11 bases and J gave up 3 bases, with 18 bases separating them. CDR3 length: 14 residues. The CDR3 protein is CASLGQLGTDTQYF. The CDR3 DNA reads TGTGCCTCACTCGGGCAGCTCGGAACAGATACGCAGTATTTT.

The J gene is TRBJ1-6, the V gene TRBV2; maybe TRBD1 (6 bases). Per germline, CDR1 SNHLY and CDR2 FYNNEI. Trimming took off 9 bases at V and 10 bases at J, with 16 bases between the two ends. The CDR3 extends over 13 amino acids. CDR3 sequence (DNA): TGTGCCAGTATCTGGACAGTGGGATCACCCCTCCACTTT. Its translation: CASIWTVGSPLHF. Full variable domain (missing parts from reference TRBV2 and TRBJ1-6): EPEVTQTPSHQVTQMGQEVILRCVPISNHLYFYWYRQILGQKVEFLVSFYNNEISEKSEIFDDQFSVERPDGSNFTLKIRSTKLEDSAMYFCASIWTVGSPLHFGNGTRLTVT.

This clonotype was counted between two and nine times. The CDR3 loop is CASRLTESTDTQYF. CDR3 coding DNA: TGTGCCAGCAGACTGACTGAAAGCACAGATACGCAGTATTTT. This sequence joins TRBV6-6 and TRBJ2-3; D uncertain. The CDR3 extends over 14 amino acids. Germline assignment: CDR1 MNHNY and CDR2 SVGAGI (reference sequence). Trimming cost V 6 bases and J 0 bases, with 10 bases left between them.

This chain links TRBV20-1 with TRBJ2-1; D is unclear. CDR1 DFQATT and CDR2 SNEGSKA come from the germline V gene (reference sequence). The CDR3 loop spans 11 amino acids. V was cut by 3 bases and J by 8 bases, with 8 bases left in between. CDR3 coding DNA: TGCAGTGCTAGTCAGCGTCATGAGCAGTTCTTC. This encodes CSASQRHEQFF.

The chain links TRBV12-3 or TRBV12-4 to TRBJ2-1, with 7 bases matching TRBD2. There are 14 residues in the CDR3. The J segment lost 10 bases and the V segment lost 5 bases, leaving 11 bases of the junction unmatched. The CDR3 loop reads CASSLIGLGREQFF. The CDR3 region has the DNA TGTGCCAGCAGTCTAATCGGCCTCGGGAGGGAGCAGTTCTTC.

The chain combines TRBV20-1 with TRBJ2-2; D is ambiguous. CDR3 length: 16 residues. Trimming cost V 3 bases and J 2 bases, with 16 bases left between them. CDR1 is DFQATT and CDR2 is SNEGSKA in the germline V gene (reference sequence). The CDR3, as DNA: TGCAGTGCTAGGGTCAGTGGCCCCGTTAACACCGGGGAGCTGTTTTTT. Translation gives CSARVSGPVNTGELFF.

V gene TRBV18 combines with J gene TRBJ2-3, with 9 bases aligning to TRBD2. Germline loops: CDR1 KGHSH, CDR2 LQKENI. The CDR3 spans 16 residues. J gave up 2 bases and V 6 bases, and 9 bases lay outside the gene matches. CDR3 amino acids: CASSSISGGPTDTQYF. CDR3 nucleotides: TGTGCCAGCTCGTCGATCAGCGGGGGGCCCACAGATACGCAGTATTTT.

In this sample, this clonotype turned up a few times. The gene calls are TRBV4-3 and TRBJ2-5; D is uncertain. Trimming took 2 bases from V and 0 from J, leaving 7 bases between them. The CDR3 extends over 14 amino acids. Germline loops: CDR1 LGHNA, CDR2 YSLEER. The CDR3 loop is CASSQRKYQETQYF. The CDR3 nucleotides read TGCGCCAGCAGCCAAAGGAAGTACCAAGAGACCCAGTACTTC.

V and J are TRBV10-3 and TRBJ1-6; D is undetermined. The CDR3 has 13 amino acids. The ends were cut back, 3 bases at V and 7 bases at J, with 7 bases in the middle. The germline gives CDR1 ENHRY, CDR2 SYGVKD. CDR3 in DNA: TGTGCCATCAGTGACTACGGGAATTCACCCCTCCACTTT. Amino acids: CAISDYGNSPLHF.

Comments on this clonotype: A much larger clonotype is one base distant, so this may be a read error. The CDR3 nucleotides are TGCGCCAGCAGCCAAGATAAGACGGGAAACATTCGGTACTTC. Translated: CASSQDKTGNIRYF. This rearrangement joins TRBV4-1 to TRBJ2-4, with a weak D call TRBD2 (5 bases). Germline CDR1 MGHRA, CDR2 YSYEKL. The length of the CDR3 is 14 residues.

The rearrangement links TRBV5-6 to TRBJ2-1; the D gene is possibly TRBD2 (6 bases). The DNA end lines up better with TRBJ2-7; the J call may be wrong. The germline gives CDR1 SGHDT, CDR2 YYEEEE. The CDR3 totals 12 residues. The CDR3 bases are TGTGCCAGCAGCTTGAGCGGGTTCGAGCAGTACTTC. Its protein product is CASSLSGFEQYF.

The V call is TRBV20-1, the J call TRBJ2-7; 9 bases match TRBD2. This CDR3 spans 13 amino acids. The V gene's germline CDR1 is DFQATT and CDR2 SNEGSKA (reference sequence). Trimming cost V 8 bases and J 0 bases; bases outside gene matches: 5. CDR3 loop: CSPSSGVSYEQYF. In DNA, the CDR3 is TGCAGTCCCTCTAGCGGGGTCTCCTACGAGCAGTACTTC.

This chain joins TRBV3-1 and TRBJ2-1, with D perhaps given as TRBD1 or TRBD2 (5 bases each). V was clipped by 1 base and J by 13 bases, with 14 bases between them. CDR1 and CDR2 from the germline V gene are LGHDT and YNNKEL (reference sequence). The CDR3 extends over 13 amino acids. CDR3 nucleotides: TGTGCCAGCAGCCAAGTCCCTAAGGGGACCCAGTTCTTC. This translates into CASSQVPKGTQFF.

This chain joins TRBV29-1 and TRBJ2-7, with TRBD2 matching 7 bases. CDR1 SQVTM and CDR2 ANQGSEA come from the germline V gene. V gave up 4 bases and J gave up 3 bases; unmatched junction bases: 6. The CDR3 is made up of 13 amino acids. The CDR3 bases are TGCAGCGTTGCGCGGGGGAACGGCTACGAGCAGTACTTC. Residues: CSVARGNGYEQYF.

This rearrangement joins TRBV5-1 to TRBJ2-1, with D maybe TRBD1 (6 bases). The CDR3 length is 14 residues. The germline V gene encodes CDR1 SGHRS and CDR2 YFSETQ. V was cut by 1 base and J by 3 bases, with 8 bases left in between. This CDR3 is CASSLNRDYNEQFF. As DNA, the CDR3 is TGCGCCAGCAGCTTGAACAGGGACTACAATGAGCAGTTCTTC.

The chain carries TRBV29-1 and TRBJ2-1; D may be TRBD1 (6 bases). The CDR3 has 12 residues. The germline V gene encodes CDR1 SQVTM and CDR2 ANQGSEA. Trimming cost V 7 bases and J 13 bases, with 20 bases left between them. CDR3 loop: CSARTAEKTQFF. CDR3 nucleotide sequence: TGCAGCGCCAGGACAGCCGAAAAGACCCAGTTCTTC.

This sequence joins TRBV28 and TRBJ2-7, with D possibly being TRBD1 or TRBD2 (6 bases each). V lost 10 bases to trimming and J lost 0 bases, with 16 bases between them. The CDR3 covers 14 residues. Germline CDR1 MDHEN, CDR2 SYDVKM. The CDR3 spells CATQLGGSSYEQYF. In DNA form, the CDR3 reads TGTGCCACCCAATTGGGGGGCAGCTCCTACGAGCAGTACTTC.

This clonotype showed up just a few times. DNA for the CDR3: TGTGCCAGCACCGAGTCCCCCACTGGGGCCAACGTCCTGACTTTC. It encodes CASTESPTGANVLTF. The V call is TRBV7-3, the J call TRBJ2-6; D is unclear. V lost 7 bases and J lost 2, with 12 bases in between. Germline CDR1 and CDR2: SGHTA and FQGTGA. The CDR3 is 15 residues long.

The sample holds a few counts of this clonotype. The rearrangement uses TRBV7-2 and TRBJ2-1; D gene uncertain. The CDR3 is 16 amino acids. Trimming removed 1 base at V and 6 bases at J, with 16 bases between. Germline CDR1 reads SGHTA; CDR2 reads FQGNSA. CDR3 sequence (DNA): TGTGCCAGCAGCTTAGAAAAAGCCCCGCCCCTCAATGAGCAGTTCTTC. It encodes CASSLEKAPPLNEQFF.

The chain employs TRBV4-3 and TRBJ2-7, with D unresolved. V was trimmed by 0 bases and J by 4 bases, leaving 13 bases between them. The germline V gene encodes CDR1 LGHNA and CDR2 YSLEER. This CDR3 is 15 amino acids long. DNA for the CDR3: TGCGCCAGCAGCCAAGATAGGAGTTTTCCTTACGAGCAGTACTTC. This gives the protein CASSQDRSFPYEQYF.